What follows describes a single T cell receptor (beta chain). Its matching antigen is unknown. Antigen-specific CD4+ T cells were expanded (with viral peptide pools) by the ViraFEST assay ahead of sequencing. An approximately nine-day culture period preceded the isolation of CD4+ T cells. Vaccination of participants consisted of two doses of either the BNT162b2 or mRNA-1273 vaccine. The data were obtained in a study of vaccination effects on CD4 cells after COVID-19. Germline CDR1 reads MNHEY; CDR2 reads SMNVEV (reference sequence). The V segment lost 2 bases and the J segment 3 bases; nucleotides outside the gene matches: 0. The CDR3 has 14 residues. Some clones are missing from TCRdb's copy, which holds only in-frame ones; the method was immunoSEQ multiplex PCR. Of tens of thousands of clones detected, 76% appear once; the ten largest clones hold 0.9% to 1%.

Sequenced material: CD4+ T cells from PBMCs cultured with HCoV-OC43 spike peptides, taken after COVID-19 vaccination. The subset was: HCoV-OC43 spike overlapping peptide pool stimulation. This sequence originates from a human donor who received a COVID-19 vaccine. The chain recombines TRBV27 with TRBJ2-4, with 8 bases fitting TRBD1. CDR3 bases: TGTGCCAGCAGTTTAGACAGGGGCAAAAACATTCAGTACTTC. Protein product: CASSLDRGKNIQYF.